This T cell receptor beta chain was profiled in a study of T cell repertoires in cytomegalovirus infection. Study information: Signatures in public TCR beta sequences pointed to both CMV infection and matching HLA type.

This clonotype came up a few times. Its antigen remains unknown. TCRdb re-analysed the reads in MiXCR, keeping a single row per CDR3 protein. Of more than 140,000 distinct CDR3 sequences listed, about 6% are singletons. Study-level points and caveats: Accumulated public TCR beta family frequency recognized individuals carrying CMV together with the relevant HLA. HLA-C-restricted CMV clonotypes gave the most frequent clonotype in two of eight donors.

The CDR3 extends over 16 amino acids. The V gene lost 1 base and the J gene lost 6 bases, with 15 bases spanning the gap. Germline loops: CDR1 SNHLY, CDR2 FYNNEI. The gene calls are TRBV2 and TRBJ2-2; either TRBD1 or TRBD2 may supply D (5 bases each). The TCR sequence derives from a human donor in good health (CMV status not recorded). Some clones in this sample may be carry-over from other donors' samples. Sequencing input: PBMCs. CDR3 coding DNA: TGTGCCAGCAGTGAAGGGGCAGGGCGAGGGGCCGGGGAGCTGTTTTTT. Translated, it gives CASSEGAGRGAGELFF. Full variable domain (missing parts from reference TRBV2 and TRBJ2-2): EPEVTQTPSHQVTQMGQEVILRCVPISNHLYFYWYRQILGQKVEFLVSFYNNEISEKSEIFDDQFSVERPDGSNFTLKIRSTKLEDSAMYFCASSEGAGRGAGELFFGEGSRLTVL.